These 16 T cell receptor beta chains were all obtained from the same sample, sequenced in a study of T cells in localized non-small cell lung cancer. Clones were sequenced by immunoSEQ multiplex PCR, and TCRdb holds only the in-frame ones, with some missing. This sample has about 130,000 clones, with about 90% found just once. The sample here was peripheral blood, taken before any cancer treatment. The receptor source for this set is a female donor at least 60 years old with stage I lung adenocarcinoma.

This clone was found once. CDR3 amino acids: CASTPYNSGIGTQYF. The CDR3 nucleotides read TGTGCCAGCACCCCTTACAATAGCGGGATAGGGACCCAGTACTTC. The chain has TRBV7-9 and TRBJ2-5; 8 bases fit TRBD2. The V gene end was trimmed by 7 bases and the J gene end by 7 bases; junction bases not matched to a gene: 14. This CDR3 has 15 residues. From germline, CDR1 is SEHNR and CDR2 FQNEAQ (reference sequence). Drawing the rest from reference TRBV7-9 and TRBJ2-5, the complete variable domain is DTGVSQNPRHKITKRGQNVTFRCDPISEHNRLYWYRQTLGQGPEFLTYFQNEAQLEKSRLLSDRFSAERPKGSFSTLEIQRTEQGDSAMYLCASTPYNSGIGTQYFGPGTRLLVL.

The genes are TRBV7-8 and TRBJ2-7; D possibly matches TRBD1 or TRBD2 (5 bases each). CDR1 and CDR2 (germline): SGHVS, FQNEAQ. The V end was cut by 3 bases, the J end by 2 bases, with 29 bases between. The CDR3 sequence is 20 residues long. CDR3 nucleotide sequence: TGTGCCAGCAGCTTTCCTGTCGACAGCCGTTTGGGAGATCGAACCTACGAGCAGTACTTC. This encodes CASSFPVDSRLGDRTYEQYF.

The chain couples TRBV7-2 to TRBJ2-6; D gene ambiguous. The CDR3 has 15 amino acids. Deletions cut 5 bases from V and 0 bases from J, with 8 bases between. Germline V CDR1 and CDR2: SGHTA, FQGNSA. The CDR3 sequence: CASSPRSSGANVLTF. In DNA form, the CDR3 reads TGTGCCAGCAGCCCACGAAGCTCTGGGGCCAACGTCCTGACTTTC.

The CDR3 here is CASRASGSFDTQYF. As DNA, the CDR3 is TGCGCCAGCAGGGCTAGCGGGAGCTTTGATACGCAGTATTTT. This chain uses TRBV5-1 with TRBJ2-3; 10 bases line up with TRBD2. V shed 5 bases, J shed 6 bases, and the junction held 6 bases outside the gene matches. Germline CDR1 is SGHRS and CDR2 is YFSETQ. The CDR3 totals 14 residues. Based on the CDR3 plus reference TRBV5-1 and TRBJ2-3, the full variable domain is KAGVTQTPRYLIKTRGQQVTLSCSPISGHRSVSWYQQTPGQGLQFLFEYFSETQRNKGNFPGRFSGRQFSNSRSEMNVSTLELGDSALYLCASRASGSFDTQYFGPGTRLTVL.

This chain links TRBV29-1 with TRBJ2-3, with TRBD2 matching 8 bases. The V and J ends lost 1 base and 5 bases, in that order; junction bases with no gene match: 5. This CDR3 contains 14 residues. The germline CDR1 and CDR2 sequences are SQVTM and ANQGSEA. As DNA, the CDR3 is TGCAGCGTTGAAGGCGGGAGGAGTGGAGATACGCAGTATTTT. Translation gives CSVEGGRSGDTQYF.

The V gene is TRBV9, the J gene TRBJ2-5, with D hard to call. The CDR3 covers 17 residues. V shed 4 bases and J shed 1 base, with 20 bases lying between them. Germline V gene lookup returns CDR1 SGDLS and CDR2 YYNGEE. Here the CDR3 DNA reads TGTGCCAGCAGCCTGACTGACGCCCACGGGTCCCAAGAGACCCAGTACTTC. Encoded protein: CASSLTDAHGSQETQYF. Combining the CDR3 with reference TRBV9 and TRBJ2-5 gives the whole variable domain DSGVTQTPKHLITATGQRVTLRCSPRSGDLSVYWYQQSLDQGLQFLIQYYNGEERAKGNILERFSAQQFPDLHSELNLSSLELGDSALYFCASSLTDAHGSQETQYFGPGTRLLVL.

V gene TRBV11-2 combines with J gene TRBJ2-1; 7 nucleotides align to TRBD1. Germline CDR1 SGHAT, CDR2 FQNNGV. V lost 3 bases, J lost 6 bases, and 5 bases stayed unmatched. The CDR3 covers 14 residues. CDR3: CASSFDRVGNEQFF. As DNA, the CDR3 is TGTGCCAGCAGCTTTGACAGGGTTGGCAATGAGCAGTTCTTC.

The chain uses TRBV5-6 and TRBJ1-6; D unresolved. V lost 1 base and J lost 14, with 10 bases in between. In germline, CDR1 is SGHDT, CDR2 YYEEEE. The CDR3 is 12 residues long. The CDR3 here is CASSLLGTALHF. Here the CDR3 DNA reads TGTGCCAGCAGCTTGTTAGGAACGGCCCTCCACTTT.

The V call is TRBV5-1, the J call TRBJ2-1; 7 bases align to TRBD2. The CDR3 spans 13 residues. V lost 3 bases, J lost 16 bases, and 13 bases stayed unmatched. Germline assignment: CDR1 SGHRS and CDR2 YFSETQ. CDR3 nucleotides: TGCGCCAGCAGCTCAAAATTGGGGGAGCGGGGCTTCTTC. It specifies CASSSKLGERGFF.

The gene calls are TRBV5-1 and TRBJ1-3; D may be TRBD1 (5 bases). The CDR3 covers 14 residues. CDR1 and CDR2 (germline): SGHRS, YFSETQ. V dropped 2 bases and J dropped 3 bases, with 9 bases sitting between them. The CDR3 protein is CASSLAGVGNTIYF. CDR3 nucleotides: TGCGCCAGCAGCTTAGCGGGGGTTGGAAACACCATATATTTT.

This rearrangement joins TRBV9 to TRBJ2-7, with a tentative D call TRBD2 (5 bases). Deletions cut 3 bases from V and 3 bases from J, with 7 bases between. This CDR3 region has 12 residues. Germline CDR1 reads SGDLS; CDR2 reads YYNGEE. This CDR3 reads CASSGEGYEQYF. As DNA, the CDR3 is TGTGCCAGCAGCGGAGAGGGCTACGAGCAGTACTTC.

The chain carries TRBV5-6 and TRBJ1-6; no definite D call. The V end lost 0 bases, the J end lost 6 bases, and 10 bases lay between the germline ends. The CDR3 totals 15 residues. Germline V lookup: CDR1 SGHDT, CDR2 YYEEEE. CDR3 DNA: TGTGCCAGCAGCTTGGTATCGGGTCGTAATTCACCCCTCCACTTT. It specifies CASSLVSGRNSPLHF.

V is TRBV6-4 and J is TRBJ2-1; 9 bases align to TRBD1. Trimming cost V 6 bases and J 6 bases; bases outside gene matches: 12. CDR3 length: 16 amino acids. The germline V gene has CDR1 MRHNA and CDR2 SNTAGT. In nucleotides, the CDR3 is TGTGCCAGCAGCTCTCTCGTGGGACAGGGTACCAATGAGCAGTTCTTC. Protein sequence: CASSSLVGQGTNEQFF.

The chain uses TRBV4-1 and TRBJ2-3, with 9 bases that match TRBD2. This CDR3 region has 17 residues. Per germline, CDR1 MGHRA and CDR2 YSYEKL. Trimming at V came to 0 bases and at J to 0 bases, leaving 4 bases not matched to a gene. The CDR3 DNA reads TGCGCCAGCAGCCAAGAAACCCTAGCGGGAAGCACAGATACGCAGTATTTT. Protein sequence: CASSQETLAGSTDTQYF.

V gene TRBV20-1 combines with J gene TRBJ2-7; D unresolved. The CDR3 extends over 11 amino acids. Germline V gives CDR1 DFQATT, CDR2 SNEGSKA (reference sequence). Trimming left V 4 bases short and J 7 bases short, with 11 bases between. The CDR3 DNA reads as TGCAGTGCTATGAGTGAGTGGGAGCAGTACTTC. Protein: CSAMSEWEQYF.

CDR3 region: CASSVVGRTGELFF. CDR3 nucleotide sequence: TGTGCCAGCAGCGTAGTCGGAAGGACCGGGGAGCTGTTTTTT. The chain employs TRBV9 and TRBJ2-2; D is ambiguous. V lost 0 bases and J lost 5, with 8 bases in between. The CDR3 covers 14 residues. Germline V lookup: CDR1 SGDLS, CDR2 YYNGEE. Full variable domain (rest looked up from reference TRBV9 and TRBJ2-2): DSGVTQTPKHLITATGQRVTLRCSPRSGDLSVYWYQQSLDQGLQFLIQYYNGEERAKGNILERFSAQQFPDLHSELNLSSLELGDSALYFCASSVVGRTGELFFGEGSRLTVL.